The rows below give T cell receptor beta chains drawn from one sample of a study of T-cell memory formation after mild COVID-19. TCRdb reanalysed the 5' RACE reads using MiXCR and keeps one entry per CDR3 protein. The sample gives 150,000 to 200,000 distinct CDR3 sequences, about 14% of which show up once; 13% to 15% is in the top ten. The sequenced sample consisted of PBMCs or a T cell subset sorted from them (not recorded which). The receptors were sampled from an adult woman who had mild COVID-19 (a few samples of this study predate the infection). Cell type and time point are not known. The CDR3 runs from the conserved cysteine through the conserved F or W. The D gene is left open where the match is weak. Clone sizes are given selectively: once, few, many, or a class where the clone is expanded.

few	TRBD2	TRBV24-1	TRBJ2-1	TGTGCCACCAGTGATGGGGGAGGACTAGCGGGGCACAATGAGCAGTTCTTC	CATSDGGGLAGHNEQFF
.	.	TRBV5-1	TRBJ1-1	TGCGCCAGTTCGGGTCAGAACCTGGGGAACACTGAAGCTTTCTTT	CASSGQNLGNTEAFF
few	TRBD2	TRBV29-1	TRBJ2-3	TGCAGCGCCTTAGGGACTAGCGGGAACACAGATACGCAGTATTTT	CSALGTSGNTDTQYF
.	.	TRBV4-3	TRBJ2-6	TGCGCCAGCAGCCAAGGACAGGGAGGGACTGGGGCCAACGTCCTGACTTTC	CASSQGQGGTGANVLTF
few	TRBD2	TRBV4-1	TRBJ2-2	TGCGCCAGCAGCCAAGTCCCCTGGCGGGGGGGAACCGGGGAGCTGTTTTTT	CASSQVPWRGGTGELFF
.	.	TRBV5-1	TRBJ2-3	TGCGCCAGCAGCTTTCGGGAACCTAGCACAGATACGCAGTATTTT	CASSFREPSTDTQYF
few	.	TRBV5-6	TRBJ2-4	TGTGCCAGCAGCTTGGGCCGTACGGGAAACATTCAGTACTTC	CASSLGRTGNIQYF
few	.	TRBV6-5	TRBJ2-2	TGTGCCAGCCAGGCAGACACCGGGGAGCTGTTTTTT	CASQADTGELFF
.	TRBD2	TRBV24-1	TRBJ2-1	TGTGCCATCGCGGGAGTTTCCAATGAGCAGTTCTTC	CAIAGVSNEQFF
.	TRBD2	TRBV7-3	TRBJ2-1	TGTGCCAGCAGCCATTTGGCCGGGACTAGCGGGAGGGACTACAATGAGCAGTTCTTC	CASSHLAGTSGRDYNEQFF
many	.	TRBV3-1	TRBJ2-3	TGTGCCAGCAGCCAAGATTTTGGACTTCAAGATACGCAGTATTTT	CASSQDFGLQDTQYF
many	.	TRBV7-6	TRBJ2-7	TGTGCCAGCAGCACATTCACGGGCCGGGGCCCCTACGAGCAGTACTTC	CASSTFTGRGPYEQYF
few	.	TRBV12-3/TRBV12-4	TRBJ2-7	TGTGCCAGCAGTTTGGGCATCTCCTACGAGCAGTACTTC	CASSLGISYEQYF
.	.	TRBV5-1	TRBJ1-1	TGCGCCAGCAGCTTGACCAGCGGAAAGGCTTTCTTT	CASSLTSGKAFF
.	.	TRBV7-9	TRBJ2-3	TGTGCCAGCAGCACCTCCTCGGGAGTAGATACGCAGTATTTT	CASSTSSGVDTQYF
.	.	TRBV28	TRBJ1-4	TGTGCCAGCCAGGGCGTTAATGAAAAACTGTTTTTT	CASQGVNEKLFF
many	TRBD1	TRBV20-1	TRBJ2-3	TGCAGTGCTAGAGATACGGACAGGAGCACTAGCACAGATACGCAGTATTTT	CSARDTDRSTSTDTQYF
.	.	TRBV29-1	TRBJ2-7	TGCAGCGCTATAACTATTGCTCCGAGGGGAGCCTACGAGCAGTACTTC	CSAITIAPRGAYEQYF
.	.	TRBV13	TRBJ2-1	TGTGCCAGCAGCTTAAAACGCAATGAGCAGTTCTTC	CASSLKRNEQFF
.	.	TRBV7-2	TRBJ2-5	TGTGCCAGCAGCTTGCAATACGGCCTGCAAATACAAGAGACCCAGTACTTC	CASSLQYGLQIQETQYF
.	TRBD1	TRBV24-1	TRBJ1-5	TGTGCCACCAGTGATTTGCAGGAAGGACAGGGGCGAGAGCCCCAGCATTTT	CATSDLQEGQGREPQHF
.	.	TRBV12-5	TRBJ2-1	TGTGCTAGTGGTGCTCAAGGACTATCAACAAATTTGGGGGGTGAGCAGTTCTTC	CASGAQGLSTNLGGEQFF
few	.	TRBV12-3/TRBV12-4	TRBJ2-3	TGTGCCAGCAGTTTATTCGCGGGGGCAGCTCGGGATACGCAGTATTTT	CASSLFAGAARDTQYF
.	TRBD1	TRBV7-2	TRBJ1-1	TGTGCCAGCAGTCCTACAGGGGGCGTCACTGAAGCTTTCTTT	CASSPTGGVTEAFF
.	.	TRBV15	TRBJ2-5	TGTGCCACCAGGACAGACACTCAAGAGACCCAGTACTTC	CATRTDTQETQYF
few	TRBD2	TRBV10-3	TRBJ2-5	TGTGCCATCAGTGATCCGGGACTAGCTGGGCAAGAGACCCAGTACTTC	CAISDPGLAGQETQYF
few	.	TRBV20-1	TRBJ2-7	TGCAGTGCCCTAGAGGAGGGAATGCCATCCTACGAGCAGTACTTC	CSALEEGMPSYEQYF
few	TRBD1	TRBV4-1	TRBJ1-5	TGCGCCAGCAGCCAGGACAGGGAGTGGGGCAATCAGCCCCAGCATTTT	CASSQDREWGNQPQHF
few	TRBD2	TRBV24-1	TRBJ2-1	TGTGCCACCAGTGATTTGGGTCTAGCGGGAGTCGATGAGCAGTTCTTC	CATSDLGLAGVDEQFF
.	.	TRBV6-2/TRBV6-3	TRBJ2-7	TGTGCCAGCAGTGGGACGGTCACCTACGAGCAGTACTTC	CASSGTVTYEQYF
few	TRBD1	TRBV11-3	TRBJ2-7	TGTGCCAGCAGCCCCCGGGACAGTGCCTCCTACGAGCAGTACTTC	CASSPRDSASYEQYF
few	TRBD1	TRBV2	TRBJ1-2	TGTGCCAGCAGTGACGGGACAGGGTCCTATGGCTACACCTTC	CASSDGTGSYGYTF
few	.	TRBV15	TRBJ2-5	TGTGCCACCAGCGTCACAGGGGAGACCCAGTACTTC	CATSVTGETQYF
.	.	TRBV4-1	TRBJ2-5	TGCGCCAGCAGCCAAGGCGTCGACGGAATACAAGAGACCCAGTACTTC	CASSQGVDGIQETQYF
.	.	TRBV12-3/TRBV12-4	TRBJ1-1	TGTGCCAGCAGTTTAGCCTCGGACAGTCAGGAGATGAACACTGAAGCTTTCTTT	CASSLASDSQEMNTEAFF
.	TRBD1	TRBV5-1	TRBJ2-7	TGCGCCAGCAGCCGGGGACAGGCCGACTCCTACGAGCAGTACTTC	CASSRGQADSYEQYF
few	.	TRBV6-5	TRBJ2-1	TGTGCCAGCAGCGAGCAGGGATTCAGTACCCTCTCCTACAATGAGCAGTTCTTC	CASSEQGFSTLSYNEQFF
few	TRBD1	TRBV6-6	TRBJ2-3	TGTGCCAGCAGTTACTCTTGGGACAGGGGGACGGGCACAGATACGCAGTATTTT	CASSYSWDRGTGTDTQYF
.	.	TRBV6-5	TRBJ1-1	TGTGCCAGCAGTTATGAGGTGAACACTGAAGCTTTCTTT	CASSYEVNTEAFF
many	.	TRBV7-2	TRBJ2-1	TGTGCCAGCAGCTTAAGGGGTCAAACGGTATTCTTC	CASSLRGQTVFF
.	.	TRBV2	TRBJ2-3	TGTGCCAGCAGGTGGGGTGTTACCATCTCCACAGATACGCAGTATTTT	CASRWGVTISTDTQYF
.	.	TRBV18	TRBJ2-6	TGTGCCAGCTCACCCTCGGGCAGAGTCTCTGGGGCCAACGTCCTGACTTTC	CASSPSGRVSGANVLTF
.	TRBD2	TRBV7-9	TRBJ2-7	TGTGCCAGCAGCTCACCGGGACTAGCGGGGTCCTACGAGCAGTACTTC	CASSSPGLAGSYEQYF
few	.	TRBV24-1	TRBJ2-7	TGTGCCACCAGTGAGGCAGGCGACACCTACGAGCAGTACTTC	CATSEAGDTYEQYF
.	TRBD2	TRBV4-2	TRBJ2-5	TGTGCCAGCAGCCAAGTGACTAGCGGGAGGGCCGAAGGGGAGACCCAGTACTTC	CASSQVTSGRAEGETQYF
many	.	TRBV5-6	TRBJ2-2	TGTGCCAGCAGCCTCGAAACGAACACCGGGGAGCTGTTTTTT	CASSLETNTGELFF
.	TRBD2	TRBV12-3/TRBV12-4	TRBJ2-7	TGTGCCAGCAGTTCCCGGACTAGCGGGAGGATTTACGAGCAGTACTTC	CASSSRTSGRIYEQYF
.	TRBD2	TRBV5-1	TRBJ2-3	TGCGCCAGCAGCACCGGACTAGCGGGGGACCTGACTAGCACAGATACGCAGTATTTT	CASSTGLAGDLTSTDTQYF
few	.	TRBV20-1	TRBJ2-7	TGCAGTGGGTTGAGAAAGAATGCCGAGCAGTACTTC	CSGLRKNAEQYF
.	.	TRBV7-9	TRBJ1-1	TGTGCCAGCAGCTTGGAGGCCATGAACACTGAAGCTTTCTTT	CASSLEAMNTEAFF
.	.	TRBV20-1	TRBJ1-1	TGCAGTGCTAGAGACAGGTTCAACACTGAAGCTTTCTTT	CSARDRFNTEAFF
many	TRBD2	TRBV7-7	TRBJ2-5	TGTGCCAGCAGCGACTCCGTGGCGGGGGGATCGGACCAGTACTTC	CASSDSVAGGSDQYF
many	.	TRBV9	TRBJ2-1	TGTGCCAGCAGCGTAGGTGGGCCGGGGTACAATGAGCAGTTCTTC	CASSVGGPGYNEQFF
.	.	TRBV11-2	TRBJ1-4	TGTGCCAGCAGCCTCTCGCCGGTTCTTGAAAAACTGTTTTTT	CASSLSPVLEKLFF
.	TRBD1	TRBV7-2	TRBJ2-7	TGTGCCAGCAGCTTAGGGACAGGGATTGGCTACGAGCAGTACTTC	CASSLGTGIGYEQYF
many	.	TRBV6-6	TRBJ1-5	TGTGCCAGCAGTTACCCAGAGACAGTTAGCAATCAGCCCCAGCATTTT	CASSYPETVSNQPQHF
few	.	TRBV24-1	TRBJ2-3	TGTGCCACCAGTGTTAGGACGGGGTACGACAGAGATACGCAGTATTTT	CATSVRTGYDRDTQYF
.	TRBD1	TRBV19	TRBJ1-1	TGTGCCAGTAGACCTCCGGGACAGGTGGAGAACACTGAAGCTTTCTTT	CASRPPGQVENTEAFF
.	.	TRBV5-1	TRBJ2-5	TGCGCCAGCAGCTTGCAGTCTAGTCAAGAGACCCAGTACTTC	CASSLQSSQETQYF
few	.	TRBV11-2	TRBJ2-1	TGTGCCAGCAGCTCCCAGACCAATGAGCAGTTCTTC	CASSSQTNEQFF